These 5 T cell receptor beta chains originate from one sample sequenced in a study of CD8 T cells in Susac syndrome (dated by TCRdb to between 2018 and 2021). Receptor libraries were prepared by the immunoSEQ multiplex PCR assay. RNA was extracted using the RNeasy kit, and roughly 0.5 to 1 ug of the RNA was reverse transcribed with random hexamers. TCRdb cleaned the public reads at Q25 with fastp, built clones with MiXCR and kept in-frame beta chains. Rows matching on CDR3 protein sequence are summarized as one entry with the most common DNA and genes. This sample comprises tens of thousands of distinct CDR3 sequences, about 95% of them detected only once. The ten biggest clones cover approximately 0.42% of the sample. The sample taken for sequencing was CD8+ T cells from PBMCs. The receptors were sampled from a human donor with Susac syndrome.

V usage is TRBV3-1 and J usage is TRBJ2-3; 8 nucleotides line up with TRBD2. The V gene end was trimmed by 4 bases and the J gene end by 6 bases; junction bases not matched to a gene: 12. CDR3 size: 16 residues. Germline V gene lookup returns CDR1 LGHDT and CDR2 YNNKEL (reference sequence). Here the CDR3 DNA reads TGTGCCAGCAGCCCCCTAGGAGGAGGGACTAGTGATACGCAGTATTTT. Protein: CASSPLGGGTSDTQYF.

CDR3 sequence reads: CASSLSGQGNKPQHF. The CDR3 bases are TGTGCCAGCAGTTTATCGGGACAGGGGAATAAGCCCCAGCATTTT. The rearrangement joins TRBV27 to TRBJ1-5; 10 bases line up with TRBD1. Germline lookup yields CDR1 MNHEY and CDR2 SMNVEV (reference sequence). Unmatched junction bases numbered 4, after V lost 0 bases and J lost 8 bases. This CDR3 contains 15 residues.

The chain couples TRBV14 to TRBJ2-7; TRBD2 agrees at 8 bases. The CDR3 has 15 amino acids. V trimming: 1 base; J trimming: 2 bases; junction bases outside the gene matches: 4. In germline, CDR1 is SGHDN, CDR2 FVKESK. CDR3 loop: CASSQAQAGAYEQYF. CDR3 nucleotides: TGTGCCAGCAGCCAAGCTCAAGCGGGAGCCTACGAGCAGTACTTC. Combining the CDR3 with reference TRBV14 and TRBJ2-7 gives the whole variable domain EAGVTQFPSHSVIEKGQTVTLRCDPISGHDNLYWYRRVMGKEIKFLLHFVKESKQDESGMPNNRFLAERTGGTYSTLKVQPAELEDSGVYFCASSQAQAGAYEQYFGPGTRLTVT.

V usage is TRBV20-1 and J usage is TRBJ1-2; D not certain. From germline, CDR1 is DFQATT and CDR2 SNEGSKA (reference sequence). V lost 0 bases to trimming and J lost 0 bases, with 11 bases between them. CDR3 length: 15 amino acids. CDR3 residues: CSARDGQLANYGYTF. In DNA, the CDR3 is TGCAGTGCTAGAGATGGGCAGTTAGCTAACTATGGCTACACCTTC.

The chain is built from TRBV6-5 and TRBJ2-2; D gene uncertain. Trimming pared 0 bases from V and 8 bases from J, leaving 4 bases between. Germline V gene lookup returns CDR1 MNHEY and CDR2 SVGAGI. The CDR3 sequence is 12 residues long. The DNA of the CDR3 is TGTGCCAGCAGTTACTCGATGGGGGAGCTGTTTTTT. Translating gives CASSYSMGELFF.